This T cell receptor (beta chain) was recovered during a study of blood T cell repertoires in COVID-19. Study-level background: Samples representing acute and convalescent COVID-19 were sourced from the United States, Italy and Spain. The cDNA or gDNA used as material had been derived from T cells, B-cell-depleted T cells, or PBMCs.

The authors' processing: Amplification of reference gene primers was used by the study to estimate nucleated cell counts. Generated by immunoSEQ multiplex PCR, the TCRdb table keeps only in-frame clones and is missing some. The DNA was the basis for D and trimming; V, J and clone size are from that table. Counted here are about 73,000 clones, roughly 89% occurring once; the ten biggest clones make up approximately 10%. V lost 0 bases and J lost 9, with 17 bases in between. Germline assignment: CDR1 MNHNS and CDR2 SASEGT. This CDR3 is 15 amino acids long. Specimen: peripheral blood. The V and J genes are TRBV6-1 and TRBJ2-5, with D possibly being TRBD1 (6 bases). The clonotype originates from an elderly man with acute or convalescent COVID-19. CDR3 DNA sequence: TGTGCCAGCAGTGAAGCGGGTAGGACAGTCCTTGCCCAGTACTTC. Translated, it gives CASSEAGRTVLAQYF.